This T cell receptor (beta chain) originates from a study of OX40 agonist ivuxolimab in advanced cancers. Study-wide context: From 23 to 79 years was the age range, with a mean of approximately 58 years, and roughly 80% were male. Treatment received earlier with anti-PD-1, anti-PD-L1 or anti-CTLA-4 agents was allowed, and around 40% had some. The study, taken as a whole, reports: Normalized expansion of T-cell clones was also low for some nonresponders. Not determined was the antigen specificity of the expanded peripheral T cells.

As for this clone: Its antigen is as yet unknown.

The method was immunoSEQ multiplex PCR; TCRdb's version includes in-frame clones alone and lacks a portion of them. In the table there are 75,000 to 90,000 clones, about 90% of which are singletons. The CDR3 consists of 14 residues. V lost 2 bases and J lost 5, with 12 bases in between. Germline CDR1 and CDR2: MDHEN and SYDVKM. This receptor was obtained from an adult with an advanced solid tumor such as melanoma, head and neck, liver or kidney cancer. The chain couples TRBV28 to TRBJ1-1, with D possibly being TRBD1 (5 bases). Source: CD4+ or CD8+ T cells sorted from blood, taken in a trial of the OX40 agonist ivuxolimab. CDR3 in DNA: TGTGCCAGCAGTTTAATGGGGCTACAAACTGAAGCTTTCTTT. Protein: CASSLMGLQTEAFF.